What follows describes a single T cell receptor (beta chain). This entry is derived from a study of blood T cell repertoires in COVID-19. Trimming cost V 2 bases and J 6 bases; bases outside gene matches: 9. Germline lookup yields CDR1 SGHVS and CDR2 FNYEAQ. This CDR3 has 15 residues. TCRdb keeps only in-frame clones here, not all; method: immunoSEQ multiplex PCR. The table lists 350,000 to 450,000 clones, more than 70% of them singletons, with 1.4% to 1.5% in the top ten. The sequencing sample was made of PBMCs or T cells enriched from blood (not recorded which). The source is a woman under 30 who had been exposed to COVID-19. The chain joins TRBV7-6 to TRBJ2-7, with TRBD2 matching over 8 bases. CDR3 loop: CASSLCRGGDCEQYF. The CDR3 DNA reads TGTGCCAGCAGCTTATGCCGGGGGGGAGACTGCGAGCAGTACTTC.